The next 13 T cell receptor beta chains were all read from a single sample in a study of T-cell memory formation after mild COVID-19. TCRdb itself ran the 5' RACE reads through MiXCR, one entry per CDR3 protein. The data contain roughly 140,000 distinct CDR3 sequences, 11% to 15% of them seen just once; the ten biggest clones take up around 27%. The sequenced material came from PBMCs or a T cell subset sorted from them (not recorded which). The receptors were gathered from an adult woman who had mild COVID-19 (a few samples of this study predate the infection). Cell type and time point are not known.

V is TRBV6-4 and J is TRBJ2-1, with 10 bases aligning to TRBD2. The CDR3 is made up of 15 amino acids. The V gene end was trimmed by 10 bases and the J gene end by 6 bases; junction bases not matched to a gene: 12. Germline V gives CDR1 MRHNA, CDR2 SNTAGT. The CDR3 region has the DNA TGTGCCACCATGGCGAGGGCTAGCGGGGGCAATGAGCAGTTCTTC. Translation gives CATMARASGGNEQFF.

There are a few counts of this clonotype. The V call is TRBV7-2, the J call TRBJ1-2; a possible D gene is TRBD1 (5 bases). This CDR3 has 13 residues. V was pared by 4 bases and J by 8 bases, with 14 bases between. Germline V gene sequence: CDR1 SGHTA, CDR2 FQGNSA. The CDR3 sequence: CASSYGGVEGYTF. The DNA of the CDR3 is TGTGCCAGCAGCTACGGGGGGGTTGAGGGCTACACCTTC. The complete variable domain, with remaining parts taken from reference TRBV7-2 and TRBJ1-2, reads GAGVSQSPSNKVTEKGKDVELRCDPISGHTALYWYRQSLGQGLEFLIYFQGNSAPDKSGLPSDRFSAERTGGSVSTLTIQRTQQEDSAVYLCASSYGGVEGYTFGSGTRLTVV.

This chain uses TRBV12-3 or TRBV12-4 with TRBJ1-1; the D gene is possibly TRBD1 (5 bases). Trimming cost V 6 bases and J 3 bases, with 14 bases left between them. CDR3 length equals 14 residues. CDR3 in amino acids: CASSHRGSDTEAFF. DNA of the CDR3: TGTGCCAGCAGCCACCGGGGGAGCGACACTGAAGCTTTCTTT.

This clonotype was observed a handful of times. The chain combines TRBV5-5 with TRBJ2-1, with 9 positions matching TRBD1. With V trimmed by 2 bases and J by 9 bases, 9 bases remained unmatched. Germline CDR1 and CDR2: SGHKS and YYEKEE (reference sequence). The CDR3 length is 15 residues. CDR3: CASSLRTGDYVEQFF. The CDR3 DNA reads as TGTGCCAGCAGCTTACGGACAGGGGACTACGTTGAGCAGTTCTTC.

The V and J genes are TRBV2 and TRBJ2-5; D may be TRBD2 (5 bases). V lost 3 bases to trimming and J lost 1 base, with 21 bases between them. The CDR3 has 18 amino acids. The germline gives CDR1 SNHLY, CDR2 FYNNEI. The CDR3: CASSDEGRVPLSQETQYF. The CDR3 DNA follows: TGTGCCAGCAGTGATGAGGGAAGGGTCCCTCTTAGCCAAGAGACCCAGTACTTC.

This clonotype appeared a few times. This chain links TRBV10-3 with TRBJ1-1; 9 nucleotides align to TRBD1. The J segment lost 3 bases and the V segment lost 2 bases, leaving 7 bases of the junction unmatched. Germline loops: CDR1 ENHRY, CDR2 SYGVKD. The CDR3 loop spans 16 amino acids. The chain's CDR3 is CAISEPQQGADTEAFF. The CDR3 bases are TGTGCCATCAGTGAGCCTCAACAGGGGGCGGACACTGAAGCTTTCTTT.

CDR3 in DNA: TGTGCCAGCAGTTACCCCGATTGGGGACTGGCGGCGAGACCTGAAGCTTTCTTT. Protein sequence: CASSYPDWGLAARPEAFF. V gene TRBV6-6 combines with J gene TRBJ1-1; D possibly corresponds to TRBD1 (5 bases). Trimming took 2 bases from V and 6 from J, leaving 25 bases between them. The CDR3 contains 18 residues. The germline gives CDR1 MNHNY, CDR2 SVGAGI (reference sequence).

CDR3 protein: CATSAGSSRTGSEKLFF. In nucleotides, the CDR3 is TGTGCCACCAGTGCGGGTTCGTCCCGGACCGGCTCCGAAAAACTGTTTTTT. The chain joins TRBV24-1 to TRBJ1-4, with D unclear. The CDR3 length is 17 residues. V was trimmed by 5 bases and J by 8 bases, leaving 23 bases between them. Germline V gene data show CDR1 as KGHDR and CDR2 as SFDVKD.

This clonotype showed up just a few times. J is TRBJ2-3 and V is TRBV5-1; the D is unclear. The CDR3 runs to 18 residues. Germline CDR1 and CDR2: SGHRS and YFSETQ. Trimming removed 0 bases at V and 1 base at J, with 18 bases between. The CDR3 is CASSLAVLAPWGTDTQYF. CDR3 bases: TGCGCCAGCAGCTTGGCGGTCTTGGCGCCATGGGGCACAGATACGCAGTATTTT. The variable domain in full, with the rest retrieved from reference TRBV5-1 and TRBJ2-3, is KAGVTQTPRYLIKTRGQQVTLSCSPISGHRSVSWYQQTPGQGLQFLFEYFSETQRNKGNFPGRFSGRQFSNSRSEMNVSTLELGDSALYLCASSLAVLAPWGTDTQYFGPGTRLTVL.

V usage is TRBV20-1 and J usage is TRBJ1-1; TRBD1 is a possible D gene (5 bases). The CDR3 has 14 residues. Germline V gene data show CDR1 as DFQATT and CDR2 as SNEGSKA (reference sequence). The CDR3 nucleotides are TGCAGCGTCCACCCGCTATGGGGGGACACTGAAGCTTTCTTT. Its protein product is CSVHPLWGDTEAFF.

In its sample, this clonotype was seen a few times. V usage is TRBV6-1 and J usage is TRBJ2-7; 7 nucleotides line up with TRBD1. Germline values: CDR1 MNHNS, CDR2 SASEGT. V shed 5 bases and J 3 bases; nucleotides not matched to a gene: 7. The CDR3 length is 14 residues. The CDR3: CASSYGQVDYEQYF. The CDR3 region has the DNA TGTGCCAGCAGTTACGGACAGGTTGACTACGAGCAGTACTTC.

This clonotype has more than one count but fewer than ten. J is TRBJ2-7 and V is TRBV6-5; a possible D gene is TRBD1 (6 bases). The CDR3 runs 15 residues. CDR1 and CDR2 from the germline V gene are MNHEY and SVGAGI. Trimming stripped 4 bases from V and 5 bases from J, with 18 bases between. The CDR3 region is CASSFQGSLFNEQYF. Here the CDR3 DNA reads TGTGCCAGCAGTTTTCAGGGGTCCCTATTTAACGAGCAGTACTTC.

This clonotype was recorded a few times. This chain connects TRBV12-3 or TRBV12-4 to TRBJ2-3, with D uncertain. Trimming took 4 bases from V and 6 from J, leaving 5 bases between them. This CDR3 is built from 11 residues. CDR3 bases: TGTGCCAGCAGTTCCGGGGATACGCAGTATTTT. The encoded protein is CASSSGDTQYF.